The clone carrying this T cell receptor (beta chain) was picked up many times. V lost 6 bases, J lost 3 bases, and 6 bases stayed unmatched. From germline, CDR1 is SQVTM and CDR2 ANQGSEA. The CDR3 contains 15 residues. These data belong to a study of neurological immune-mediated disorders. TCRdb called the 5' RACE reads again in MiXCR, with one record for every CDR3 protein. The table shows roughly 52,000 distinct CDR3 sequences, with under 4.5% occurring only once. The clonotype was recovered from a woman between 40 and 55 years old with multiple sclerosis. The V gene is TRBV29-1, the J gene TRBJ2-3; 13 bases match TRBD2. Sequenced input: CD4+ T cells from blood. This CDR3 is CSVSQGLAGTDTQYF. CDR3 sequence (DNA): TGCAGCGTCTCGCAGGGACTAGCGGGGACAGATACGCAGTATTTT.